This TCR beta chain appears in the sequencing data of a study of shared clonotypes between healthy human individuals. General observations from the study: Memory subsets generally showed lower estimated richness than naive subsets. The study found about 5% of naive CD4 clonotypes shared across several donors. Rarefaction showed that sequencing of sorted subsets was incomplete (despite large depth).

Points on this clone: The antigen is unknown.

Germline V CDR1 and CDR2: MDHEN, SYDVKM. The CDR3 sequence is 13 residues long. Trimming stripped 11 bases from V and 3 bases from J, with 13 bases between. Clones were sequenced by immunoSEQ multiplex PCR, and TCRdb holds only the in-frame ones, with some missing. The table shows over 1.4 million clones, with roughly 95% occurring only once. The specimen sequenced was naive CD4+ T cells sorted from blood. The subset denotes: CD45RA+ positively selected. The receptor was derived from a man aged 30 to 45 in good health. This sequence joins TRBV28 and TRBJ2-2; D gene uncertain. CDR3 sequence: CALEQPHTGELFF. DNA for the CDR3: TGTGCCCTGGAGCAGCCCCACACCGGGGAGCTGTTTTTT.